The following is a T cell receptor beta chain sequence with its context. The sample is drawn from a study of quantifying T cell responses using KT2 cells. Study overall: cDNA was made from DNase-treated RNA using alpha and beta constant primers.

The cDNA 3' end received a ligated oligonucleotide with a UMI. First-round PCR used around 4 cycles and beta primers RC1.1 and RC1.2 covering TRBC1 and TRBC2. TCRdb re-called the UMI-ligation and nested PCR reads with MiXCR, one entry per CDR3 protein. The sample consists of approximately 41,000 distinct CDR3 sequences, 17% of them appearing once. What was sequenced was PBMCs spiked with cells of the T cell clone KT2. This TCR was recovered from a human donor.

The CDR3, as DNA: TGCAGTGCTAGAGTTGAGACGGGAGAGCAGTACTTC. This codes for CSARVETGEQYF. The chain employs TRBV20-1 and TRBJ2-7, with a possible D match to TRBD2 (5 bases). Between the trimmed V and J ends, which lost 1 base and 7 bases, there was a span of 11 bases. This CDR3 contains 12 residues. Germline-derived CDR1 and CDR2 are DFQATT and SNEGSKA (reference sequence).